These T cell receptor beta chains were read from a single sample in a study of cytomegalovirus exposure and HLA in healthy donors. Using immunoSEQ multiplex PCR, the repertoire was profiled, and TCRdb retains in-frame clones only, with some absent. The repertoire holds around 130,000 clones, with about 76% as singletons. Sequencing was done on a sample of PBMCs. The receptors come from a woman between 40 and 50 years old in good health and CMV-seronegative. Each CDR3 is given with its conserved first and last residue. A D gene is named only where the DNA matches it firmly. Only part of the rows carry a size: once, few, many, or a class if the clone is expanded.

J: TRBJ1-4
D: NA
size: NA
V: TRBV11-2
CDR3: CASSPIKGPVNEKLFF
DNA: TGTGCCAGCAGCCCGATTAAGGGGCCTGTTAATGAAAAACTGTTTTTT

J: TRBJ1-3
D: TRBD1
size: NA
V: TRBV5-6
CDR3: CASSLETGEINTIYF
DNA: TGTGCCAGCAGCTTGGAGACAGGGGAGATCAACACCATATATTTT

J: TRBJ2-7
D: NA
size: NA
V: TRBV7-2
CDR3: CASSALRESYEQYF
DNA: TGTGCCAGCAGCGCCCTCAGGGAATCATACGAGCAGTACTTC

J: TRBJ2-2
D: NA
size: NA
V: TRBV5-1
CDR3: CASSLGSVNTGELFF
DNA: TGCGCCAGCAGCCTGGGCAGCGTGAACACCGGGGAGCTGTTTTTT

J: TRBJ1-2
D: NA
size: NA
V: TRBV19
CDR3: CASSMQLKGNYGYTF
DNA: TGTGCCAGTAGTATGCAACTTAAGGGGAACTATGGCTACACCTTC

J: TRBJ2-1
D: TRBD1
size: NA
V: TRBV4-1
CDR3: CASRGQQLGNEQFF
DNA: TGCGCCAGCAGGGGACAGCAATTAGGCAATGAGCAGTTCTTC

J: TRBJ1-5
D: TRBD1
size: NA
V: TRBV6-1
CDR3: CASSEWQGGNQPQHF
DNA: TGTGCCAGCAGTGAATGGCAGGGGGGTAATCAGCCCCAGCATTTT

J: TRBJ1-2
D: TRBD1
size: once
V: TRBV30
CDR3: CARVGTGRGGNYGYTF
DNA: TGTGCCCGCGTTGGGACAGGAAGAGGGGGGAACTATGGCTACACCTTC

J: TRBJ2-7
D: TRBD2
size: NA
V: TRBV6-1
CDR3: CASTGGSTYEQYF
DNA: TGTGCCAGCACGGGGGGGTCCACCTACGAGCAGTACTTC

J: TRBJ2-5
D: NA
size: NA
V: TRBV2
CDR3: CASTPQGGQETQYF
DNA: TGTGCCAGCACCCCACAGGGGGGGCAAGAGACCCAGTACTTC

J: TRBJ1-1
D: NA
size: NA
V: TRBV6-5
CDR3: CASKAGMNTEAFF
DNA: TGTGCCAGCAAAGCAGGGATGAACACTGAAGCTTTCTTT

J: TRBJ1-2
D: NA
size: NA
V: TRBV6-1
CDR3: CASSEQGEDGYTF
DNA: TGTGCCAGCAGTGAACAAGGGGAGGATGGCTACACCTTC

J: TRBJ2-7
D: TRBD1
size: NA
V: TRBV18
CDR3: CASSPTGQPYEQYF
DNA: TGTGCCAGCTCACCGACGGGACAGCCCTACGAGCAGTACTTC

J: TRBJ2-7
D: NA
size: NA
V: TRBV6-1
CDR3: CASTEWVPGSYEQYF
DNA: TGTGCCAGCACCGAATGGGTTCCAGGTTCCTACGAGCAGTACTTC

J: TRBJ2-7
D: TRBD2
size: NA
V: TRBV30
CDR3: CAARGSGAYEQYF
DNA: TGTGCCGCCCGGGGTAGCGGGGCCTACGAGCAGTACTTC

J: TRBJ1-1
D: NA
size: NA
V: TRBV4-1
CDR3: CASSQDPGNGVRTEAFF
DNA: TGCGCCAGCAGCCAAGATCCCGGGAACGGGGTACGCACTGAAGCTTTCTTT

J: TRBJ1-6
D: TRBD1
size: NA
V: TRBV6-5
CDR3: CASSSGQGGYSPLHF
DNA: TGTGCCAGCAGTTCCGGACAGGGGGGATATTCACCCCTCCACTTT

J: TRBJ1-5
D: NA
size: NA
V: TRBV7-4
CDR3: CASSVDQPQHF
DNA: TGTGCCAGCAGCGTCGATCAGCCCCAGCATTTT

J: TRBJ2-1
D: TRBD2
size: NA
V: TRBV5-5
CDR3: CASSPTSGVYNEQFF
DNA: TGTGCCAGCAGCCCTACTAGCGGGGTCTACAATGAGCAGTTCTTC

J: TRBJ2-2
D: TRBD1
size: NA
V: TRBV5-8
CDR3: CASRRGSTGSTGELFF
DNA: TGTGCCAGCAGGCGAGGGTCGACAGGGTCCACCGGGGAGCTGTTTTTT

J: TRBJ1-2
D: NA
size: NA
V: TRBV6-1
CDR3: CASSEGTQSAGF
DNA: TGTGCCAGCAGTGAGGGAACCCAGAGCGCGGGTTTC

J: TRBJ2-7
D: TRBD1
size: few
V: TRBV5-1
CDR3: CASSSGTGTYEQYF
DNA: TGCGCCAGCAGCTCCGGGACAGGGACCTACGAGCAGTACTTC

J: TRBJ2-7
D: NA
size: NA
V: TRBV5-8
CDR3: CASSHDKFYEQYF
DNA: TGTGCCAGCAGCCATGACAAGTTCTACGAGCAGTACTTC

J: TRBJ2-4
D: TRBD2
size: NA
V: TRBV6-5
CDR3: CASSYATSGKNIQYF
DNA: TGTGCCAGCAGTTACGCGACTAGCGGAAAAAACATTCAGTACTTC

J: TRBJ1-2
D: NA
size: NA
V: TRBV5-1
CDR3: CASKSDTATRGYTF
DNA: TGCGCCAGCAAGTCGGACACCGCCACGAGAGGCTACACCTTC

J: TRBJ1-4
D: TRBD1
size: NA
V: TRBV6-6
CDR3: CASSSGTGGFEKLFF
DNA: TGTGCCAGCAGTTCCGGGACAGGGGGCTTTGAAAAACTGTTTTTT

J: TRBJ1-2
D: NA
size: NA
V: TRBV7-6
CDR3: CASSEQGGRIVGYTF
DNA: TGTGCCAGCAGCGAACAGGGTGGTAGAATTGTTGGCTACACCTTC

J: TRBJ1-6
D: NA
size: NA
V: TRBV6-1
CDR3: CASSEMRNLNSPLHF
DNA: TGTGCCAGCAGCGAGATGCGGAATCTTAATTCACCCCTCCACTTT

J: TRBJ1-6
D: NA
size: NA
V: TRBV2
CDR3: CASSGGTHNSPLHF
DNA: TGTGCCAGCAGTGGAGGGACACATAATTCACCCCTCCACTTT

J: TRBJ2-7
D: NA
size: NA
V: TRBV28
CDR3: CASSITGIYEQYF
DNA: TGTGCCAGCAGCATCACAGGGATCTACGAGCAGTACTTC

J: TRBJ2-7
D: TRBD2
size: NA
V: TRBV6-5
CDR3: CASSYRGTSGSYEQYF
DNA: TGTGCCAGCAGTTACAGGGGTACTAGCGGATCCTACGAGCAGTACTTC

J: TRBJ2-2
D: TRBD2
size: NA
V: TRBV9
CDR3: CASSGGVGGTGELFF
DNA: TGTGCCAGCAGCGGCGGGGTGGGGGGGACCGGGGAGCTGTTTTTT

J: TRBJ2-7
D: TRBD1
size: NA
V: TRBV6-1
CDR3: CASSKTGQGPYEQYF
DNA: TGTGCCAGCAGTAAAACGGGACAGGGCCCTTACGAGCAGTACTTC

J: TRBJ2-3
D: NA
size: NA
V: TRBV5-1
CDR3: CASSINREDTQYF
DNA: TGCGCCAGCAGCATTAACAGGGAGGATACGCAGTATTTT

J: TRBJ2-7
D: NA
size: NA
V: TRBV20-1
CDR3: CSAAGDYEQYF
DNA: TGCAGTGCGGCAGGGGACTACGAGCAGTACTTC

J: TRBJ2-5
D: NA
size: NA
V: TRBV18
CDR3: CASSPPVSMAGAETQYF
DNA: TGTGCCAGCTCACCACCGGTCTCAATGGCAGGGGCTGAGACCCAGTACTTC

J: TRBJ2-7
D: NA
size: NA
V: TRBV4-2
CDR3: CASSQDLRQDQYEQYF
DNA: TGTGCCAGCAGCCAAGATCTGCGACAGGACCAGTACGAGCAGTACTTC

J: TRBJ2-1
D: TRBD2
size: NA
V: TRBV15
CDR3: CATSQEQGLAYNEQFF
DNA: TGTGCCACCAGCCAAGAACAGGGACTAGCGTACAATGAGCAGTTCTTC

J: TRBJ2-1
D: TRBD2
size: NA
V: TRBV4-1
CDR3: CASSHTRLAGAPEQFF
DNA: TGCGCCAGCAGCCACACCCGACTAGCGGGAGCCCCTGAGCAGTTCTTC

J: TRBJ1-1
D: NA
size: NA
V: TRBV6-1
CDR3: CASSSWTEQNTEAFF
DNA: TGTGCCAGCAGTAGCTGGACAGAGCAGAACACTGAAGCTTTCTTT

J: TRBJ2-2
D: TRBD2
size: NA
V: TRBV6-7
CDR3: CASSPKAGTNTGELFF
DNA: TGTGCCAGCAGTCCGAAAGCGGGGACGAACACCGGGGAGCTGTTTTTT

J: TRBJ2-7
D: NA
size: NA
V: TRBV6-1
CDR3: CASSDLRQIYEQYF
DNA: TGTGCCAGCAGTGATTTGAGACAGATCTACGAGCAGTACTTC

J: TRBJ2-5
D: TRBD2
size: NA
V: TRBV7-3
CDR3: CASSSAGPASPETQYF
DNA: TGTGCCAGCAGCTCAGCGGGACCAGCAAGCCCGGAGACCCAGTACTTC

J: TRBJ2-1
D: TRBD2
size: few
V: TRBV19
CDR3: CASSERTSGRNNEQFF
DNA: TGTGCCAGTAGTGAACGGACTAGCGGGAGGAACAATGAGCAGTTCTTC

J: TRBJ2-4
D: NA
size: NA
V: TRBV28
CDR3: CASSFSRGWDIQYF
DNA: TGTGCCAGCAGTTTTAGTAGGGGTTGGGACATTCAGTACTTC

J: TRBJ2-6
D: NA
size: NA
V: TRBV28
CDR3: CATCAVSGANVLTF
DNA: TGTGCCACGTGTGCAGTCTCTGGGGCCAACGTCCTGACTTTC

J: TRBJ1-4
D: NA
size: NA
V: TRBV30
CDR3: CARNDRGTNEKLFF
DNA: TGTGCCCGCAACGATCGGGGAACTAATGAAAAACTGTTTTTT

J: TRBJ1-1
D: TRBD1
size: NA
V: TRBV19
CDR3: CASSIARGPTEAFF
DNA: TGTGCCAGTAGTATAGCCAGGGGGCCCACTGAAGCTTTCTTT

J: TRBJ1-4
D: NA
size: NA
V: TRBV2
CDR3: CASSEGQKTANEKLFF
DNA: TGTGCCAGCAGTGAAGGGCAGAAGACAGCTAATGAAAAACTGTTTTTT

J: TRBJ2-1
D: TRBD2
size: NA
V: TRBV7-3
CDR3: CASSLVSGSDEQFF
DNA: TGTGCCAGCAGCTTAGTTAGCGGGAGCGATGAGCAGTTCTTC

J: TRBJ1-1
D: NA
size: NA
V: TRBV4-1
CDR3: CASSHDPGGNTEAFF
DNA: TGCGCCAGCAGCCACGATCCCGGGGGGAACACTGAAGCTTTCTTT

J: TRBJ2-1
D: TRBD2
size: NA
V: TRBV5-4
CDR3: CASSKLAGGLGEQFF
DNA: TGTGCCAGCAGCAAACTAGCGGGAGGGCTCGGTGAGCAGTTCTTC

J: TRBJ1-1
D: NA
size: few
V: TRBV25-1
CDR3: CASHGLSGSTEAFF
DNA: TGTGCCAGCCACGGTCTCTCAGGGTCCACTGAAGCTTTCTTT

J: TRBJ1-5
D: NA
size: NA
V: TRBV2
CDR3: CARGPGEGQPQHF
DNA: TGTGCCAGAGGCCCCGGAGAGGGTCAGCCCCAGCATTTT

J: TRBJ1-1
D: NA
size: NA
V: TRBV28
CDR3: CASSLMAGGSLKGDEAFF
DNA: TGTGCCAGCAGTTTAATGGCCGGGGGATCTTTGAAGGGTGATGAAGCTTTCTTT

J: TRBJ1-2
D: NA
size: once
V: TRBV4-2
CDR3: CASSQVGGTNGYTF
DNA: TGTGCCAGCAGCCAAGTTGGCGGAACCAATGGCTACACCTTC

J: TRBJ1-1
D: NA
size: NA
V: TRBV27
CDR3: CASSYYMNTEAFF
DNA: TGTGCCAGCAGTTACTACATGAACACTGAAGCTTTCTTT

J: TRBJ2-3
D: TRBD1
size: once
V: TRBV7-6
CDR3: CASSATGGIGTDTQYF
DNA: TGTGCCAGCAGCGCGACAGGGGGCATAGGAACAGATACGCAGTATTTT